This T cell receptor beta chain was recovered during a study of T cell changes during pregnancy in multiple sclerosis. Germline-derived CDR1 and CDR2 are KGHSH and LQKENI. The ends lost 2 bases at V and 4 bases at J; junction bases unmatched: 5. The CDR3 is made up of 16 amino acids. Some clones are missing from TCRdb's copy, which holds only in-frame ones; the method was immunoSEQ multiplex PCR. This repertoire shows 90,000 to 120,000 clones, 85% to 95% found once; its top ten account for around 0.8%. Sequenced here: peripheral blood, sampled in the third trimester of pregnancy. This TCR came from a female donor in good health, enrolled as a control in a pregnancy study. V usage is TRBV18 and J usage is TRBJ2-3; TRBD2 aligns across 11 bases. CDR3 nucleotides: TGTGCCAGCTCACCAAATAGCGGGGGGGCCGCAGATACGCAGTATTTT. This codes for CASSPNSGGAADTQYF.